The clone carrying this T cell receptor (beta chain) was picked up a small number of times. The antigen is undetermined. Of the isolated RNA, all was reverse transcribed, and so the sequenced material was expressed TCRB transcripts. TCRdb keeps only in-frame clones here, not all; method: immunoSEQ multiplex PCR. This table has a few hundred thousand clones, approximately 15% appearing once. This entry comes from a study of beta chain features in type 1 diabetes. The study, taken as a whole, reports: Type 1 diabetes patients had TCRB CDR3s that were shorter (moderately but significantly so) in all four CD4+ subsets. The naive, central memory and Treg TCRB repertoires showed an apparent similarity that was greater among patients than among healthy donors.

There are 16 residues in the CDR3. Germline assignment: CDR1 LNHDA and CDR2 SQIVND (reference sequence). V gave up 4 bases and J gave up 2 bases; unmatched junction bases: 8. This receptor was obtained from a man in his thirties or forties with type 1 diabetes. This chain joins TRBV19 and TRBJ2-3, with TRBD2 matching over 8 bases. Material for sequencing was naive CD4+ T cells from blood. The CDR3 DNA follows: TGTGCCAGTAGTACCACCGGGACTAGACACACAGATACGCAGTATTTT. Protein product: CASSTTGTRHTDTQYF.